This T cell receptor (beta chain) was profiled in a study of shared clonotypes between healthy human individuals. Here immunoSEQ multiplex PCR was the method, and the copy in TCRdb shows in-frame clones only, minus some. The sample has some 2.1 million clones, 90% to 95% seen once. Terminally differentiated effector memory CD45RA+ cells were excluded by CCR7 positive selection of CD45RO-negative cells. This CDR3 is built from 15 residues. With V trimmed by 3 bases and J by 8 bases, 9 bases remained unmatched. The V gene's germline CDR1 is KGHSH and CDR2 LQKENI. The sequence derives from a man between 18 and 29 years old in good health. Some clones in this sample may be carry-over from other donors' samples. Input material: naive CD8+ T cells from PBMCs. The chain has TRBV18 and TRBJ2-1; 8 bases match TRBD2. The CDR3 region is CASSPAGGRTDEQFF. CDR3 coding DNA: TGTGCCAGCTCACCGGCGGGAGGACGGACCGATGAGCAGTTCTTC.